This T cell receptor (beta chain) was identified in a study of control samples from healthy donors and cancer patients. This clone was seen a single time. Germline loops: CDR1 MNHEY, CDR2 SVGAGI. The CDR3 loop spans 14 amino acids. V lost 6 bases, J lost 6 bases, and 6 bases stayed unmatched. Data came from immunoSEQ multiplex PCR; TCRdb stores just in-frame clones and leaves some out. The sample holds some 130,000 clones; just over 90% are singletons and the top ten take under 2%. The clonotype was recovered from a man aged 45-65 years with head and neck cancer. Sequencing was performed on PBMCs. This chain joins TRBV6-5 and TRBJ2-7, with TRBD1 identical over 12 bases. CDR3 region: CASSPGTGGSEQYF. The CDR3 nucleotides are TGTGCCAGCAGCCCCGGGACAGGGGGCTCCGAGCAGTACTTC.